This T cell receptor (beta chain) was sequenced in a study of control samples from healthy donors and cancer patients. Profiling relied on immunoSEQ multiplex PCR, and the TCRdb table lists in-frame clones only, not all of them. The sample yields around 48,000 clones, about 93% seen once. This clone was detected once. The sample comprised PBMCs. The sequence was obtained from a woman aged 50 to 60 with head and neck cancer.

In DNA, the CDR3 is TGTGCCTGGGACAGCGGCACCGGGGAGCTGTTTTTT. Protein: CAWDSGTGELFF. The chain links TRBV30 to TRBJ2-2; D is tentatively TRBD1 or TRBD2 (5 bases each). This CDR3 has 12 amino acids. CDR1 GTSNPN and CDR2 SVGIG come from the germline V gene (reference sequence). V was pared by 5 bases and J by 4 bases, with 8 bases between.